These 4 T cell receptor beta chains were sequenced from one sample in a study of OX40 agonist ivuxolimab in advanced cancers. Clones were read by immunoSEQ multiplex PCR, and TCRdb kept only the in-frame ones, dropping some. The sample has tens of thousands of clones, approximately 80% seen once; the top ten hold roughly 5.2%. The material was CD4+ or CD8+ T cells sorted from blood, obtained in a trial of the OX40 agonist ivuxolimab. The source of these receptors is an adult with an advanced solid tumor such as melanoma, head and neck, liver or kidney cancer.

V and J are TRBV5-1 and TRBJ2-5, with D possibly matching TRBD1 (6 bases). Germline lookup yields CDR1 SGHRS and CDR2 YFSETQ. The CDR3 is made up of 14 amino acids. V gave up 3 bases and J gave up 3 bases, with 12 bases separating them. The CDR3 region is CASSSQQGEETQYF. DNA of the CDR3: TGCGCCAGCAGCTCCCAACAGGGTGAAGAGACCCAGTACTTC.

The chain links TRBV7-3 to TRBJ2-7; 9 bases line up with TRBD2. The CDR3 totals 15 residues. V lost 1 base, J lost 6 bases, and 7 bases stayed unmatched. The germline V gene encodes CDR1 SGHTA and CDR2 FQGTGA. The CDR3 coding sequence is TGTGCCAGCAGCTTAATGGTAGCGGGAGCAGCCGAGCAGTACTTC. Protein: CASSLMVAGAAEQYF.

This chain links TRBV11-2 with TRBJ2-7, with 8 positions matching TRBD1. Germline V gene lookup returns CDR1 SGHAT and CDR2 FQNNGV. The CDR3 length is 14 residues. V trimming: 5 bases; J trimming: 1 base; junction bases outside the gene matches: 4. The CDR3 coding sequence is TGTGCCAGCAGCGGCAGGGGGCTGTCCTACGAGCAGTACTTC. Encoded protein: CASSGRGLSYEQYF.

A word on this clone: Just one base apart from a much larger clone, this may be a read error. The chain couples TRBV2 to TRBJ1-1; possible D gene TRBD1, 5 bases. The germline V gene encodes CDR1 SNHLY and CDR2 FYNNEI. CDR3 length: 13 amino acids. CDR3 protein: CTRKVDMNTEAFF. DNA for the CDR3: TGTACCAGGAAGGTGGACATGAACACTGAAGCTTTCTTT.